These 22 T cell receptor beta chains originate from one sample sequenced in a study of T cells in Graves' hyperthyroidism and ophthalmopathy. Amplified regions were TCR beta CDR3 sequences from RNA transcripts. The TCR CDR3 was amplified in a first-round RT-PCR using the HTBI primer set. TCRdb fed the multiplex PCR reads into MiXCR, producing one record per CDR3 protein. Of about 550,000 distinct CDR3 sequences listed, more than 20% are singletons. Material for sequencing was blood. Receptor source: a man between 18 and 35 years old with Graves' hyperthyroidism.

This sequence joins TRBV6-1 and TRBJ1-1, with 11 bases that match TRBD1. This CDR3 has 14 residues. Germline CDR1 and CDR2: MNHNS and SASEGT. J gave up 9 bases and V 6 bases, and 9 bases lay outside the gene matches. The CDR3 bases are TGTGCCAGCAGGCCGGGACAGGGGGTTGAAAAAGCTTTCTTT. Translating it yields CASRPGQGVEKAFF.

This rearrangement joins TRBV10-3 to TRBJ1-1, with D maybe TRBD1 (5 bases). Trimming shortened V by 4 bases and J by 6 bases, and 12 bases separated the two germline ends. The CDR3 runs to 13 residues. CDR1 ENHRY and CDR2 SYGVKD come from the germline V gene. The CDR3 reads CAISGEGIAEAFF. In nucleotides, the CDR3 is TGTGCCATCAGTGGAGAGGGGATCGCTGAAGCTTTCTTT.

The chain carries TRBV11-2 and TRBJ2-5, with 9 bases fitting TRBD2. Per the germline V gene, CDR1 is SGHAT and CDR2 is FQNNGV. This CDR3 has 16 amino acids. J gave up 2 bases and V 5 bases, and 9 bases lay outside the gene matches. CDR3: CASSQKGLAPQETQYF. The CDR3 DNA follows: TGTGCCAGCAGCCAAAAGGGACTAGCACCTCAAGAGACCCAGTACTTC.

The rearrangement uses TRBV10-3 and TRBJ2-2; 10 bases map to TRBD2. Germline CDR1 ENHRY, CDR2 SYGVKD. The CDR3 spans 14 residues. Unmatched junction bases numbered 7, after V lost 10 bases and J lost 5 bases. The CDR3 nucleotides read TGTGCCACCATAGGGACTAGCGATACCGGGGAGCTGTTTTTT. Protein product: CATIGTSDTGELFF.

Ten or more counts support this clonotype. The junction differs from germline at one of its ends, possibly a read error. This chain uses TRBV6-2 or TRBV6-3 with TRBJ1-1; unclear D gene. The CDR3 has 14 amino acids. CDR1 and CDR2 from the germline V gene are MNHEY and SVGEGT. The CDR3 sequence is CASNYLRWETEAFF. The CDR3 nucleotides read TGTGCCAGCAATTACCTAAGGTGGGAGACTGAAGCTTTCTTT.

There are many counts of this clonotype. The chain links TRBV4-1 to TRBJ2-7; tentatively, D is TRBD2 (5 bases). Trimming took 7 bases from V and 1 from J, leaving 17 bases between them. The CDR3 extends over 15 amino acids. Germline values: CDR1 MGHRA, CDR2 YSYEKL. In nucleotides, the CDR3 is TGCGCCAGCACCCCTGGACCCGGGGATTCCTACGAGCAGTACTTC. Amino acids: CASTPGPGDSYEQYF.

This clonotype occurred many times. The J gene is TRBJ1-2, the V gene TRBV2, with a tentative D call TRBD1 (5 bases). The CDR3 is made up of 13 amino acids. CDR1 and CDR2 from the germline V gene are SNHLY and FYNNEI. The chain's CDR3 is CASRVGANYGYTF. The CDR3 DNA reads as TGTGCTAGTAGGGTGGGGGCTAACTATGGCTACACCTTC.

This clonotype has at least ten counts. This rearrangement joins TRBV13 to TRBJ1-1, with TRBD1 matching over 7 bases. J was trimmed by 7 bases and V by 2 bases; bases with no gene match: 1. This CDR3 spans 12 amino acids. Germline-derived CDR1 and CDR2 are PRHDT and FYEKMQ (reference sequence). The CDR3 region is CASSLQGGEAFF. The CDR3 DNA follows: TGTGCCAGCAGCTTACAGGGGGGTGAAGCTTTCTTT.

Note on this clonotype: A much larger clone differs from this one at a single base, so this may be a read error. The rearrangement links TRBV6-5 to TRBJ1-6; the match to TRBD1 covers 7 bases. CDR1 is MNHEY and CDR2 is SVGAGI in the germline V gene. CDR3 size: 15 residues. The CDR3 DNA is TGTGCCGGCAGTTTCAGACAGGGAAGGAATTCACCCCTCCACTTT. Translation gives CAGSFRQGRNSPLHF.

This clonotype was counted ten times or more. This sequence joins TRBV7-8 and TRBJ2-7; the D gene is possibly TRBD2 (8 bases). This CDR3 spans 17 amino acids. Germline V gene lookup returns CDR1 SGHVS and CDR2 FQNEAQ. V was clipped by 1 base and J by 0 bases, with 16 bases between them. This CDR3 reads CASSLVGTAGVSYEQYF. The DNA of the CDR3 is TGTGCCAGCAGCTTAGTGGGGACAGCGGGGGTCTCCTACGAGCAGTACTTC.

This clonotype was seen only a few times. The genes are TRBV15 and TRBJ1-2; no reliable D call. Between the trimmed V and J ends, which lost 1 base and 2 bases, there was a span of 11 bases. CDR3 size: 15 residues. Germline CDR1 reads LNHNV; CDR2 reads YYDKDF (reference sequence). The CDR3 spells CATSRVLAGNYGYTF. The CDR3 DNA sequence: TGTGCCACCAGCAGAGTTCTGGCGGGGAACTATGGCTACACCTTC.

This clonotype has more than one count but fewer than ten. The V call is TRBV14, the J call TRBJ2-4; the D gene could be TRBD1 or TRBD2 (5 bases each). V was clipped by 3 bases and J by 2 bases, with 17 bases between them. CDR3 length: 17 residues. Germline V CDR1 and CDR2: SGHDN, FVKESK. The CDR3, as DNA: TGTGCCAGCAGCCAGGGGACGGAGGCCCACCCCAAAAACATTCAGTACTTC. Its protein product is CASSQGTEAHPKNIQYF. Complete variable domain (other parts from reference TRBV14 and TRBJ2-4): EAGVTQFPSHSVIEKGQTVTLRCDPISGHDNLYWYRRVMGKEIKFLLHFVKESKQDESGMPNNRFLAERTGGTYSTLKVQPAELEDSGVYFCASSQGTEAHPKNIQYFGAGTRLSVL.

This clonotype showed up many times. The chain combines TRBV28 with TRBJ2-7, with TRBD2 matching 7 bases. Germline assignment: CDR1 MDHEN and CDR2 SYDVKM. V trimming: 2 bases; J trimming: 5 bases; junction bases outside the gene matches: 9. This CDR3 region has 15 residues. The CDR3 DNA sequence: TGTGCCAGCAGTTTAATCGGGGAGGGGTATAACGAGCAGTACTTC. Protein product: CASSLIGEGYNEQYF. The full variable domain, completed using reference TRBV28 and TRBJ2-7, is DVKVTQSSRYLVKRTGEKVFLECVQDMDHENMFWYRQDPGLGLRLIYFSYDVKMKEKGDIPEGYSVSREKKERFSLILESASTNQTSMYLCASSLIGEGYNEQYFGPGTRLTVT.

The chain joins TRBV12-3 or TRBV12-4 to TRBJ2-5, with 7 bases lining up with TRBD2. V lost 10 bases, J lost 5 bases, and 10 bases stayed unmatched. The length of the CDR3 is 13 residues. CDR3 protein: CATSRGRRETQYF. The CDR3 bases are TGTGCCACCTCTCGCGGGAGAAGGGAGACCCAGTACTTC.

This clonotype has a count of ten or more. V usage is TRBV27 and J usage is TRBJ2-2, with TRBD1 identical over 8 bases. The CDR3 is 16 residues long. Germline trimming cut 4 bases from V and 3 bases from J; bases unmatched to any gene: 7. CDR1 MNHEY and CDR2 SMNVEV come from the germline V gene (reference sequence). CDR3 sequence (DNA): TGTGCCAGCAGTTCGGGGGCAGGGGGCTACACCGGGGAGCTGTTTTTT. Protein sequence: CASSSGAGGYTGELFF.

This clonotype was detected a few times. The V call is TRBV20-1, the J call TRBJ1-6; 9 nucleotides align to TRBD1. Looked up from germline, CDR1 is DFQATT and CDR2 is SNEGSKA (reference sequence). V gave up 4 bases and J gave up 6 bases; unmatched junction bases: 10. The CDR3 has 16 amino acids. CDR3 protein: CSATQTGGEINSPLHF. DNA for the CDR3: TGCAGTGCTACCCAAACAGGGGGCGAAATTAATTCACCCCTCCACTTT.

This clonotype was detected many times. This CDR3 is CASSQTAYEQYF. In DNA, the CDR3 is TGTGCCAGCAGCCAGACAGCCTACGAGCAGTACTTC. The rearrangement joins TRBV2 to TRBJ2-7, with a possible D match to TRBD1 (5 bases). Germline V gene data show CDR1 as SNHLY and CDR2 as FYNNEI. This CDR3 has 12 residues. Trimming took off 6 bases at V and 2 bases at J, with 8 bases between the two ends.

In its sample, this clonotype was seen many times. A much more abundant neighbour one base away suggests this may be a read error. The rearrangement links TRBV3-1 to TRBJ1-1; no firm D call. Germline V gives CDR1 LGHDT, CDR2 YNNKEL (reference sequence). The CDR3 totals 13 residues. Between the trimmed V and J ends, which lost 1 base and 3 bases, there was a span of 6 bases. The CDR3 DNA follows: TGTGCCAGCAGCCAAGGACGGTACACTGAAGCTTTCTTT. Translation gives CASSQGRYTEAFF.

The rearrangement uses TRBV5-1 and TRBJ1-1; TRBD1 agrees at 10 bases. V shed 3 bases and J 4 bases; nucleotides not matched to a gene: 9. Germline assignment: CDR1 SGHRS and CDR2 YFSETQ. The CDR3 consists of 16 residues. CDR3 residues: CASSWGPGDRGTEAFF. DNA for the CDR3: TGCGCCAGCAGCTGGGGACCGGGGGACAGGGGCACTGAAGCTTTCTTT.

This clonotype was observed many times. The rearrangement uses TRBV2 and TRBJ1-5; 7 positions agree with TRBD1. Germline CDR1 reads SNHLY; CDR2 reads FYNNEI. V was pared by 6 bases and J by 10 bases, with 9 bases of the junction left unmatched. This CDR3 is built from 13 residues. The CDR3 sequence: CASRRQGPEPQHF. CDR3 nucleotides: TGTGCCAGCAGACGACAGGGACCGGAACCCCAGCATTTT.

About this clonotype itself: A much larger clone lies a single base off, so this may be a read error. The V gene is TRBV12-3 or TRBV12-4, the J gene TRBJ1-1; 8 bases align to TRBD1. Unmatched junction bases numbered 8, after V lost 7 bases and J lost 10 bases. This CDR3 has 12 amino acids. The CDR3 DNA reads TGTGCCAGCACTTTCGACAGGGGACCAGCTTTCTTT. Translation gives CASTFDRGPAFF.

This clonotype has at least ten counts. The V call is TRBV19, the J call TRBJ1-2, with a tentative D call TRBD1 (6 bases). Trimming left V 6 bases short and J 1 base short, with 12 bases between. The germline gives CDR1 LNHDA, CDR2 SQIVND (reference sequence). This CDR3 is built from 14 residues. As DNA, the CDR3 is TGTGCCAGTAGAGGACAGAACCTTAACTATGGCTACACCTTC. This gives the protein CASRGQNLNYGYTF.